This TCR beta chain appears in the sequencing data of a study of blood T cell repertoires in COVID-19. Study details: Acute and convalescent COVID-19 specimens originated in the United States, Italy and Spain.

The V gene lost 0 bases and the J gene lost 0 bases, with 9 bases spanning the gap. Germline V gene sequence: CDR1 SGHVS, CDR2 FNYEAQ. The CDR3 has 16 amino acids. TCRdb's copy holds only in-frame clones and misses some; the assay was immunoSEQ multiplex PCR. The table shows roughly 160,000 clones, with 65% to 85% occurring only once. The J gene is TRBJ1-3, the V gene TRBV7-6; perhaps TRBD1 as D (6 bases). Material for sequencing was peripheral blood. This TCR was recovered from a woman aged 60-75 years with acute or convalescent COVID-19. CDR3 DNA: TGTGCCAGCAGCTTAGCGACAGGATACTCTGGAAACACCATATATTTT. Translating it yields CASSLATGYSGNTIYF. The whole variable domain, filled in from reference TRBV7-6 and TRBJ1-3, reads GAGVSQSPRYKVTKRGQDVALRCDPISGHVSLYWYRQALGQGPEFLTYFNYEAQQDKSGLPNDRFSAERPEGSISTLTIQRTEQRDSAMYRCASSLATGYSGNTIYFGEGSWLTVV.